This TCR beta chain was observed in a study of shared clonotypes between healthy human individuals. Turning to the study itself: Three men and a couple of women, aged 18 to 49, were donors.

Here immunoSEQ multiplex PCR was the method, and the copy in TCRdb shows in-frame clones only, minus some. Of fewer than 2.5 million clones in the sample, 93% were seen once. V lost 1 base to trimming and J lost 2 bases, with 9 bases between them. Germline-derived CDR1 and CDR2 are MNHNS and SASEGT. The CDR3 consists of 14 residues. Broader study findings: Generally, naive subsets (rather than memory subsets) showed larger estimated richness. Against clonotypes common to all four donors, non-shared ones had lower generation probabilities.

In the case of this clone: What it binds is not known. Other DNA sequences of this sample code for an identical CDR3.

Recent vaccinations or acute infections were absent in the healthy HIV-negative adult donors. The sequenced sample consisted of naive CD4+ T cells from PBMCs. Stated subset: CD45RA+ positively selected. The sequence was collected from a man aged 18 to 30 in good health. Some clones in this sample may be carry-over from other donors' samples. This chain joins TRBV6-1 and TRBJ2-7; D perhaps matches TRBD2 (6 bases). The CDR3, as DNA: TGTGCCAGCAGTGAAGGTGGCGGGGCCTACGAGCAGTACTTC. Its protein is CASSEGGGAYEQYF.